This passage covers 27 T cell receptor beta chains from one sample sequenced in a study of blood T cell repertoires in COVID-19. The method was immunoSEQ multiplex PCR; TCRdb's version includes in-frame clones alone and lacks a portion of them. Counted here are approximately 100,000 clones, more than 75% occurring once; the ten biggest clones make up around 10%. The source material was peripheral blood. The receptors originated from a woman under 40 with acute or convalescent COVID-19.

This rearrangement joins TRBV2 to TRBJ2-1; 13 bases map to TRBD2. With 8 bases clipped from V and 0 bases from J, the junction kept 16 bases outside the gene matches. The CDR3 loop spans 20 amino acids. Germline CDR1 and CDR2: SNHLY and FYNNEI. CDR3 DNA: TGTGCCAGCCTAAAAGGTGGACTAGCGGGGGCACTAAGCTCCTACAATGAGCAGTTCTTC. Amino acid sequence: CASLKGGLAGALSSYNEQFF.

The chain links TRBV7-3 to TRBJ2-7; D perhaps matches TRBD1 (5 bases). Germline values: CDR1 SGHTA, CDR2 FQGTGA. CDR3 size: 14 residues. V was trimmed by 3 bases and J by 6 bases, leaving 15 bases between them. The chain's CDR3 is CASSFSGSQGEQYF. CDR3 sequence (DNA): TGTGCCAGCAGCTTTTCAGGGTCTCAAGGCGAGCAGTACTTC.

This clone showed up just once. The chain employs TRBV30 and TRBJ2-6, with D hard to call. The V and J ends lost 4 bases and 0 bases respectively, with 4 bases between them. Germline lookup yields CDR1 GTSNPN and CDR2 SVGIG (reference sequence). The CDR3 sequence is 13 residues long. CDR3 region: CAWKSSGANVLTF. The CDR3 nucleotides read TGTGCCTGGAAGAGCTCTGGGGCCAACGTCCTGACTTTC. The complete variable domain, with remaining parts taken from reference TRBV30 and TRBJ2-6, reads SQTIHQWPATLVQPVGSPLSLECTVEGTSNPNLYWYRQAAGRGLQLLFYSVGIGQISSEVPQNLSASRPQDRQFILSSKKLLLSDSGFYLCAWKSSGANVLTFGAGSRLTVL.

The chain employs TRBV6-5 and TRBJ1-4; D perhaps matches TRBD1 (6 bases). V gave up 0 bases and J gave up 3 bases, with 8 bases separating them. Germline CDR1 is MNHEY and CDR2 is SVGAGI. The CDR3 length is 15 residues. The CDR3 nucleotides are TGTGCCAGCAGTTACTCAGGGGGACCTAATGAAAAACTGTTTTTT. Its protein is CASSYSGGPNEKLFF.

The V call is TRBV6-5, the J call TRBJ2-1, with 7 bases lining up with TRBD1. From germline, CDR1 is MNHEY and CDR2 SVGAGI. V was clipped by 2 bases and J by 0 bases; unmatched bases: 4. This CDR3 has 16 amino acids. The CDR3 DNA follows: TGTGCCAGCAGTTACCTTTCAGGGGGCTCCTACAATGAGCAGTTCTTC. This codes for CASSYLSGGSYNEQFF.

The rearrangement links TRBV30 to TRBJ1-4; D is possibly TRBD1 (5 bases). Germline V CDR1 and CDR2: GTSNPN, SVGIG (reference sequence). The CDR3 covers 14 residues. V was shortened by 4 bases and J by 0 bases, with 9 bases between the two germline ends. Here the CDR3 DNA reads TGTGCCTGGACGGGAGGGGCAACTAATGAAAAACTGTTTTTT. It encodes CAWTGGATNEKLFF.

This clone was seen more than once but under ten times. The rearrangement uses TRBV24-1 and TRBJ1-3; 8 nucleotides agree with TRBD1. Germline V gene lookup returns CDR1 KGHDR and CDR2 SFDVKD. The CDR3 consists of 16 residues. J gave up 0 bases and V 4 bases, and 4 bases lay outside the gene matches. As DNA, the CDR3 is TGTGCCACCAGTGACCATGGGACAGGCTCTGGAAACACCATATATTTT. Translating gives CATSDHGTGSGNTIYF.

The chain combines TRBV3-1 (or the pseudogene TRBV3-2) with TRBJ2-7, with D maybe TRBD2 (7 bases). This CDR3 contains 16 residues. The germline gives CDR1 LGHDT, CDR2 YNNKEL (reference sequence). Trimming removed 2 bases from V and 6 bases from J, with 20 bases in between. CDR3 sequence reads: CASSQWELGGPREQYF. CDR3 nucleotide sequence: TGTGCCAGCAGCCAATGGGAGTTGGGGGGGCCGCGCGAGCAGTACTTC.

DNA for the CDR3: TGTGCCAGCAGTTCGACAGGGGGATGGACTGAAGCTTTCTTT. Amino acids: CASSSTGGWTEAFF. The rearrangement links TRBV27 to TRBJ1-1; 9 nucleotides align to TRBD1. Germline CDR1 is MNHEY and CDR2 is SMNVEV (reference sequence). The V and J ends lost 4 bases and 5 bases, in that order; junction bases with no gene match: 5. The CDR3 extends over 14 amino acids.

The rearrangement uses TRBV5-1 and TRBJ1-4; no clear D gene. CDR3 length: 14 residues. Deletions cut 5 bases from V and 6 bases from J, with 14 bases between. Germline CDR1 SGHRS, CDR2 YFSETQ. The CDR3 coding sequence is TGCGCCAGCAGACGGACTCTTGGGGATGAAAAACTGTTTTTT. It encodes CASRRTLGDEKLFF.

For the CDR3, the DNA is TGTGCCAGCTCGCTCGGGACGGGGGGGAATCAGCCCCAGCATTTT. Translated: CASSLGTGGNQPQHF. The J gene is TRBJ1-5, the V gene TRBV18; TRBD1 is a possible D gene (5 bases). Germline V lookup: CDR1 KGHSH, CDR2 LQKENI. The CDR3 totals 15 residues. V gave up 6 bases and J gave up 4 bases, with 16 bases separating them.

The rearrangement links TRBV5-1 to TRBJ1-1, with D perhaps matching TRBD1 (5 bases). The CDR3 totals 15 residues. V dropped 3 bases and J dropped 0 bases, with 12 bases sitting between them. The germline gives CDR1 SGHRS, CDR2 YFSETQ. The CDR3 DNA sequence: TGCGCCAGCAGCTCGTCAGGGAACATGAACACTGAAGCTTTCTTT. This gives the protein CASSSSGNMNTEAFF.

The genes are TRBV29-1 and TRBJ1-1; TRBD1 matches 9 bases. This CDR3 is 12 amino acids long. Germline lookup yields CDR1 SQVTM and CDR2 ANQGSEA. V gave up 6 bases and J gave up 4 bases; unmatched junction bases: 3. The CDR3 region is CSVVTGGTEAFF. The CDR3 DNA sequence: TGCAGCGTGGTGACAGGGGGCACTGAAGCTTTCTTT.

This sequence joins TRBV6-5 and TRBJ1-6, with D maybe TRBD1 (5 bases). The V gene lost 6 bases and the J gene lost 9 bases, with 15 bases spanning the gap. Per the germline V gene, CDR1 is MNHEY and CDR2 is SVGAGI. The CDR3 spans 14 residues. The CDR3, as DNA: TGTGCCAGCAGACCCCAGGGTATTGGTTCACCCCTCCACTTT. Its translation: CASRPQGIGSPLHF.

The chain recombines TRBV9 with TRBJ2-3; 7 bases fit TRBD2. The CDR3 loop spans 14 amino acids. Losses at the gene ends were 4 bases for V and 4 bases for J; bases not matched to a gene: 6. Per the germline V gene, CDR1 is SGDLS and CDR2 is YYNGEE. The CDR3 loop reads CASSFRGESDTQYF. CDR3 in DNA: TGTGCCAGCAGCTTCCGGGGGGAGTCAGATACGCAGTATTTT.

The V gene is TRBV3-1 (or the pseudogene TRBV3-2), the J gene TRBJ1-2, with 7 nucleotides matching TRBD1. This CDR3 region has 15 residues. Germline V CDR1 and CDR2: LGHDT, YNNKEL (reference sequence). V shed 4 bases and J 1 base; nucleotides not matched to a gene: 6. The CDR3 spells CASSRGTANNYGYTF. The CDR3 nucleotides read TGTGCCAGCAGCCGCGGGACAGCTAATAACTATGGCTACACCTTC.

This clone was found once. The CDR3 bases are TGTGCCAGCAGCACAGGGTTTCAGCCCCAGCATTTT. Translation: CASSTGFQPQHF. V usage is TRBV27 and J usage is TRBJ1-5; D might be TRBD1 (6 bases). Germline V gene data show CDR1 as MNHEY and CDR2 as SMNVEV (reference sequence). The CDR3 runs 12 residues. V lost 6 bases, J lost 6 bases, and 9 bases lay in between.

Comment on this clone: This sample includes further DNA sequences coding for the same CDR3. The chain combines TRBV19 with TRBJ2-7, with 8 positions matching TRBD2. The junction had 4 bases not matched to a gene; V was cut back by 4 bases and J by 2 bases. Germline CDR1 LNHDA, CDR2 SQIVND (reference sequence). The CDR3 length is 14 residues. CDR3 sequence reads: CASSTRGGTYEQYF. In nucleotides, the CDR3 is TGTGCCAGTAGTACCCGGGGGGGCACCTACGAGCAGTACTTC.

Of note for this clone: The sample carries other DNA sequences with the same CDR3. This chain connects TRBV10-3 to TRBJ1-2; D unclear. CDR1 is ENHRY and CDR2 is SYGVKD in the germline V gene. The CDR3 has 14 residues. V lost 7 bases to trimming and J lost 5 bases, with 17 bases between them. CDR3 nucleotides: TGTGCCATCAAGGAGGGCTCCTCGAATTATGGCTACACCTTC. It is translated as CAIKEGSSNYGYTF.

The gene calls are TRBV19 and TRBJ1-5; D uncertain. Germline CDR1 reads LNHDA; CDR2 reads SQIVND (reference sequence). V dropped 7 bases and J dropped 5 bases, with 18 bases sitting between them. The CDR3 runs to 15 residues. Here the CDR3 DNA reads TGTGCCAGTAAGGTCTCGGGGATTAACGATCAGCCCCAGCATTTT. This encodes CASKVSGINDQPQHF.

The gene calls are TRBV6-5 and TRBJ1-3; tentatively, D is TRBD1 (6 bases). The CDR3 totals 11 residues. Trimming took off 8 bases at V and 4 bases at J, with 6 bases between the two ends. Germline V gives CDR1 MNHEY, CDR2 SVGAGI. For the CDR3, the DNA is TGTGCCAGCGGGGGCGGAAACACCATATATTTT. Protein product: CASGGGNTIYF.

The chain recombines TRBV29-1 with TRBJ1-3, with 8 bases fitting TRBD1. The V segment lost 4 bases and the J segment 0 bases; nucleotides outside the gene matches: 5. The CDR3 extends over 15 amino acids. Per the germline V gene, CDR1 is SQVTM and CDR2 is ANQGSEA. The CDR3 DNA reads as TGCAGCGTTGCTCAACAGGGGGGCTCTGGAAACACCATATATTTT. This encodes CSVAQQGGSGNTIYF.

The V call is TRBV5-6, the J call TRBJ1-4; TRBD1 might be the D (5 bases). CDR3 length: 14 residues. Germline values: CDR1 SGHDT, CDR2 YYEEEE. Trimming removed 0 bases at V and 8 bases at J, with 11 bases between. Here the CDR3 DNA reads TGTGCCAGCAGCTTGGAGGACGCAGGGGAAAAACTGTTTTTT. It is translated as CASSLEDAGEKLFF. The full variable domain, rest sourced from reference TRBV5-6 and TRBJ1-4, is DAGVTQSPTHLIKTRGQQVTLRCSPKSGHDTVSWYQQALGQGPQFIFQYYEEEERQRGNFPDRFSGHQFPNYSSELNVNALLLGDSALYLCASSLEDAGEKLFFGSGTQLSVL.

The chain joins TRBV10-1 to TRBJ2-3, with D perhaps TRBD2 (7 bases). The V and J ends lost 0 bases and 2 bases respectively, with 9 bases between them. Looked up from germline, CDR1 is WNHNN and CDR2 is SYGVQD (reference sequence). This CDR3 has 15 amino acids. Here the CDR3 reads CASSESAGATDTQYF. The CDR3 nucleotides read TGCGCCAGCAGTGAGTCCGCGGGGGCCACAGATACGCAGTATTTT.

The chain carries TRBV5-4 and TRBJ2-3; TRBD2 aligns across 7 bases. Germline V gene sequence: CDR1 SGHNT, CDR2 YYREEE (reference sequence). The CDR3 consists of 13 residues. V lost 8 bases to trimming and J lost 6 bases; unmatched junction nucleotides: 9. The CDR3 here is CARGTTPADTQYF. The CDR3 DNA reads as TGTGCCAGAGGGACTACCCCCGCGGATACGCAGTATTTT.

A single count supports this clone. The CDR3 nucleotides read TGTGCTAGTGCTCCGGGCTCAGGGCCCTACAATGAGCAGTTCTTC. It is translated as CASAPGSGPYNEQFF. The rearrangement joins TRBV12-5 to TRBJ2-1; the D gene is possibly TRBD1 (5 bases). Per the germline V gene, CDR1 is LGHNT and CDR2 is FRNRAP. V lost 7 bases and J 2 bases, leaving 15 bases between the germline ends. The CDR3 runs to 15 residues. The entire variable domain, with the rest obtained from reference TRBV12-5 and TRBJ2-1, is as follows: DARVTQTPRHKVTEMGQEVTMRCQPILGHNTVFWYRQTMMQGLELLAYFRNRAPLDDSGMPKDRFSAEMPDATLATLKIQPSEPRDSAVYFCASAPGSGPYNEQFFGPGTRLTVL.

The rearrangement uses TRBV14 and TRBJ1-2; D gene unclear. V lost 0 bases and J 8 bases, leaving 13 bases between the germline ends. CDR1 and CDR2 (germline): SGHDN, FVKESK. There are 14 residues in the CDR3. Here the CDR3 DNA reads TGTGCCAGCAGCCAAGATTCGAGGATTTGGGGCTACACCTTC. It translates to CASSQDSRIWGYTF.